Presented here are 10 T cell receptor beta chains from one specimen sequenced in a study of blood T cell repertoires in COVID-19 (TCRdb year 2020). The library was generated by the immunoSEQ multiplex PCR assay. TCRdb stores this immuneACCESS table with in-frame sequences only. Part of the clones is absent; in the studies checked, under half of the shortfall reflects unresolved V genes, and no reason is known for the rest. This sample holds some 230,000 clones; 75% to 90% were observed only once. Approximately 2% of the sample is in the top ten clones. The material sequenced was peripheral blood. These receptors all come from a man in his thirties or forties who had recovered from COVID-19.

This clone was detected once. The rearrangement uses TRBV5-1 and TRBJ2-7, with D uncertain. The CDR3 extends over 15 amino acids. CDR1 is SGHRS, CDR2 YFSETQ, per germline. V gave up 2 bases and J gave up 0 bases, with 12 bases separating them. CDR3: CASSLRVGSSYEQYF. DNA of the CDR3: TGCGCCAGCAGCTTAAGAGTGGGCAGCTCCTACGAGCAGTACTTC.

The chain recombines TRBV6-2 or TRBV6-3 with TRBJ1-6; no firm D call. Germline lookup yields CDR1 MNHEY and CDR2 SVGEGT. CDR3 length: 11 residues. Trimming removed 5 bases from V and 10 bases from J, with 6 bases in between. CDR3 coding DNA: TGTGCCAGCAGTCCAGGATCACCCCTCCACTTT. It specifies CASSPGSPLHF.

The chain couples TRBV2 to TRBJ1-1; possibly TRBD1 for D (5 bases). The CDR3 totals 14 residues. V was shortened by 6 bases and J by 3 bases, with 14 bases between the two germline ends. The germline CDR1 and CDR2 sequences are SNHLY and FYNNEI. The CDR3 here is CASSVSGGDTEAFF. CDR3 in DNA: TGTGCCAGCAGCGTCAGCGGGGGGGACACTGAAGCTTTCTTT.

This chain uses TRBV7-7 with TRBJ1-1; D gene ambiguous. CDR3 length: 13 residues. Germline lookup yields CDR1 SSHAT and CDR2 FNYEAQ (reference sequence). The V and J ends lost 0 bases and 7 bases respectively, with 9 bases between them. The CDR3 loop reads CASSLALGREAFF. In DNA, the CDR3 is TGTGCCAGCAGCTTAGCGCTAGGTCGTGAAGCTTTCTTT.

This chain joins TRBV19 and TRBJ1-2; D is undetermined. The length of the CDR3 is 14 residues. CDR1 is LNHDA and CDR2 is SQIVND in the germline V gene (reference sequence). The V end lost 4 bases, the J end lost 3 bases, and 12 bases lay between the germline ends. The CDR3 nucleotides read TGTGCCAGTAGTACGCGGAGAGGGTACTATGGCTACACCTTC. Its translation is CASSTRRGYYGYTF.

The V call is TRBV2, the J call TRBJ2-7; 10 nucleotides line up with TRBD1. The CDR3 is 14 residues long. V was pared by 6 bases and J by 6 bases, with 8 bases of the junction left unmatched. Germline-derived CDR1 and CDR2 are SNHLY and FYNNEI. This CDR3 reads CASSDPGQGSEQYF. CDR3 nucleotides: TGTGCCAGCAGCGACCCGGGACAGGGGAGCGAGCAGTACTTC.

J is TRBJ1-4 and V is TRBV5-8; 7 bases are shared with TRBD1. Trimming cost V 1 base and J 7 bases; bases outside gene matches: 4. The CDR3 is 14 amino acids. Germline lookup yields CDR1 SGHTS and CDR2 YDEGEE. Here the CDR3 reads CASSLWDRLEKLFF. CDR3 bases: TGTGCCAGCAGCTTGTGGGACAGACTTGAAAAACTGTTTTTT.

The chain joins TRBV5-1 to TRBJ1-1; D may be TRBD1 (5 bases). V was cut by 3 bases and J by 1 base, with 13 bases left in between. This CDR3 has 15 amino acids. Germline values: CDR1 SGHRS, CDR2 YFSETQ. The CDR3 DNA sequence: TGCGCCAGCAGCTCGAGTCAGGGAGGGAACACTGAAGCTTTCTTT. This codes for CASSSSQGGNTEAFF.

V usage is TRBV5-1 and J usage is TRBJ2-5; 8 bases line up with TRBD1. Germline lookup yields CDR1 SGHRS and CDR2 YFSETQ. V lost 3 bases, J lost 4 bases, and 8 bases stayed unmatched. The CDR3 runs to 15 residues. CDR3 DNA sequence: TGCGCCAGCAGCTCGACAGGGGCCGAGGGAGAGACCCAGTACTTC. This codes for CASSSTGAEGETQYF.

The chain combines TRBV9 with TRBJ2-7; 12 positions match TRBD2. The CDR3 runs to 18 residues. The V gene's germline CDR1 is SGDLS and CDR2 YYNGEE. V shed 3 bases and J 1 base; nucleotides not matched to a gene: 11. The CDR3 region is CASSGPGLAGGRSYEQYF. CDR3 DNA: TGTGCCAGCAGCGGGCCGGGACTAGCGGGCGGTCGTTCCTACGAGCAGTACTTC. Variable domain in full (rest from reference TRBV9 and TRBJ2-7): DSGVTQTPKHLITATGQRVTLRCSPRSGDLSVYWYQQSLDQGLQFLIQYYNGEERAKGNILERFSAQQFPDLHSELNLSSLELGDSALYFCASSGPGLAGGRSYEQYFGPGTRLTVT.